This TCR beta chain was sequenced for a study of naive and memory T cell subsets. Both TRBC1 and TRBC2 were covered by a beta constant-region primer of two equimolar oligonucleotides. Four rounds of PCR amplified the ligated cDNA using nested alpha and beta constant-region primers plus SP2. One entry per CDR3 protein results from TCRdb running MiXCR on the UMI-ligation and nested PCR reads. The profile shows 80,000 to 95,000 distinct CDR3 sequences, about 9.9% of them singletons. V dropped 1 base and J dropped 7 bases, with 14 bases sitting between them. The CDR3 runs 15 residues. The germline CDR1 and CDR2 sequences are LNHNV and YYDKDF (reference sequence).

V gene TRBV15 combines with J gene TRBJ1-5; D might be TRBD1 (6 bases). This receptor was obtained from a human donor in good health. The sequenced sample consisted of naive CD8+ T cells from blood. CDR3 sequence: CATSRVLGAGQPQHF. DNA for the CDR3: TGTGCCACCAGCAGAGTTCTGGGGGCAGGACAGCCCCAGCATTTT.